A single sample gave rise to the 14 T cell receptor beta chains below, sequenced in a study of cytomegalovirus exposure and HLA in healthy donors. PCR was performed using 60 Vbeta and 13 Jbeta primers. Sequencing used immunoSEQ multiplex PCR; TCRdb keeps in-frame clones, though not all of them. The sample totals roughly 40,000 clones. The sample comprised PBMCs. Receptor source: a man between 40 and 49 years old in good health and CMV-seropositive.

The chain couples TRBV11-3 to TRBJ2-1, with D maybe TRBD2 (5 bases). Trimming took off 8 bases at V and 0 bases at J, with 17 bases between the two ends. Germline V lookup: CDR1 SGHNT, CDR2 YENEEA. The CDR3 spans 16 residues. The CDR3 region is CASSPVSGPSYNEQFF. In nucleotides, the CDR3 is TGTGCCAGCTCTCCAGTAAGCGGACCCTCCTACAATGAGCAGTTCTTC.

J is TRBJ2-3 and V is TRBV7-2; 8 nucleotides agree with TRBD1. From germline, CDR1 is SGHTA and CDR2 FQGNSA. The CDR3 has 15 residues. Trimming took 6 bases from V and 2 from J; bases not matched to a gene: 7. The CDR3 region is CASSRTGLYTDTQYF. The DNA for the CDR3 is TGTGCCAGCAGTCGGACAGGGCTGTACACAGATACGCAGTATTTT.

The rearrangement links TRBV10-1 to TRBJ2-7; TRBD1 might be the D (5 bases). The V and J ends lost 9 bases and 2 bases respectively, with 14 bases between them. The CDR3 has 13 residues. Germline-derived CDR1 and CDR2 are WNHNN and SYGVQD (reference sequence). The CDR3 region is CARRTDRAYEQYF. CDR3 sequence (DNA): TGCGCCAGACGAACCGACAGAGCCTACGAGCAGTACTTC.

The chain employs TRBV27 and TRBJ2-7; 7 bases fit TRBD1. The CDR3 sequence is 14 residues long. The germline gives CDR1 MNHEY, CDR2 SMNVEV (reference sequence). Trimming removed 5 bases from V and 5 bases from J; junction bases left unmatched: 9. The CDR3 bases are TGTGCCAGCAGTATCAGGGGGTTTGGCGACGAGCAGTACTTC. This translates into CASSIRGFGDEQYF.

This rearrangement joins TRBV7-9 to TRBJ1-3; D possibly corresponds to TRBD1 (6 bases). The CDR3 length is 15 residues. Trimming cost V 6 bases and J 0 bases, with 12 bases left between them. Germline CDR1 is SEHNR and CDR2 is FQNEAQ (reference sequence). The DNA for the CDR3 is TGTGCCAGCAGACACAGGGCCAGCTCTGGAAACACCATATATTTT. Protein sequence: CASRHRASSGNTIYF.

The rearrangement links TRBV4-1 to TRBJ2-7; unclear D gene. With 3 bases removed from V and 3 bases from J, the gap between germline ends came to 9 bases. CDR1 and CDR2 from the germline V gene are MGHRA and YSYEKL. This CDR3 is 13 amino acids long. The chain's CDR3 is CASSHPGLYEQYF. The CDR3 DNA is TGCGCCAGCAGCCACCCGGGTCTCTACGAGCAGTACTTC.

This chain connects TRBV30 to TRBJ1-3, with TRBD1 matching over 7 bases. The CDR3 loop spans 13 amino acids. After removal of 4 bases from V and 2 bases from J, the junction contained 2 bases not matched to a gene. Germline values: CDR1 GTSNPN, CDR2 SVGIG (reference sequence). CDR3 sequence (DNA): TGTGCCTGGATGAGGGGGCCTGGAAACACCATATATTTT. It codes for CAWMRGPGNTIYF. The full variable domain, rest sourced from reference TRBV30 and TRBJ1-3, is SQTIHQWPATLVQPVGSPLSLECTVEGTSNPNLYWYRQAAGRGLQLLFYSVGIGQISSEVPQNLSASRPQDRQFILSSKKLLLSDSGFYLCAWMRGPGNTIYFGEGSWLTVV.

DNA of the CDR3: TGTGCCAGCAGCCAATACGGCGGGAGTGGCAATGAGCAGTTCTTC. Protein sequence: CASSQYGGSGNEQFF. The chain couples TRBV14 to TRBJ2-1, with 7 positions matching TRBD2. This CDR3 has 15 residues. Germline V gene lookup returns CDR1 SGHDN and CDR2 FVKESK. Germline trimming cut 2 bases from V and 6 bases from J; bases unmatched to any gene: 7.

The rearrangement joins TRBV5-1 to TRBJ1-4, with 8 nucleotides matching TRBD1. The CDR3 is 15 residues long. The ends lost 3 bases at V and 4 bases at J; junction bases unmatched: 5. Germline CDR1 SGHRS, CDR2 YFSETQ. CDR3 sequence reads: CASSSQTGDNEKLFF. CDR3 nucleotides: TGCGCCAGCAGCTCCCAGACAGGGGATAATGAAAAACTGTTTTTT.

The chain employs TRBV6-6 and TRBJ2-5; no definite D call. Germline V gene lookup returns CDR1 MNHNY and CDR2 SVGAGI (reference sequence). CDR3 length: 15 residues. V was trimmed by 2 bases and J by 2 bases, leaving 12 bases between them. CDR3 sequence (DNA): TGTGCCAGCAGTTACCCGGAGACGGCTCAAGAGACCCAGTACTTC. Protein: CASSYPETAQETQYF.

This chain links TRBV11-3 with TRBJ2-7; D is possibly TRBD1 (6 bases). CDR3 length equals 14 residues. CDR1 is SGHNT, CDR2 YENEEA, per germline. The ends were cut back, 5 bases at V and 0 bases at J, with 11 bases in the middle. CDR3 DNA sequence: TGTGCCAGCAGCCAAGGCAGGGGCTCCTACGAGCAGTACTTC. The encoded protein is CASSQGRGSYEQYF.

V gene TRBV28 combines with J gene TRBJ1-3; 7 bases line up with TRBD1. Trimming took 4 bases from V and 2 from J; bases not matched to a gene: 5. The CDR3 has 15 residues. Germline CDR1 reads MDHEN; CDR2 reads SYDVKM. The CDR3 DNA follows: TGTGCCAGCAGTTCCCCGACAGGGACTGGAAACACCATATATTTT. Protein product: CASSSPTGTGNTIYF.

The gene calls are TRBV6-5 and TRBJ2-5; 13 bases match TRBD2. The DNA end is more similar to TRBJ2-7, so the J call may be wrong. Per the germline V gene, CDR1 is MNHEY and CDR2 is SVGAGI. CDR3 length equals 16 residues. This CDR3 reads CASSSGLAGTPHEQYF. The CDR3 nucleotides read TGTGCCAGCAGTTCGGGACTAGCGGGAACCCCCCACGAGCAGTACTTC.

The V gene is TRBV6-5, the J gene TRBJ1-1; D is undetermined. Trimming cost V 10 bases and J 1 base, with 13 bases left between them. The CDR3 spans 13 residues. Per germline, CDR1 MNHEY and CDR2 SVGAGI. DNA of the CDR3: TGTGCCACCGGCGGACTGACGAACACTGAAGCTTTCTTT. Amino acid sequence: CATGGLTNTEAFF.